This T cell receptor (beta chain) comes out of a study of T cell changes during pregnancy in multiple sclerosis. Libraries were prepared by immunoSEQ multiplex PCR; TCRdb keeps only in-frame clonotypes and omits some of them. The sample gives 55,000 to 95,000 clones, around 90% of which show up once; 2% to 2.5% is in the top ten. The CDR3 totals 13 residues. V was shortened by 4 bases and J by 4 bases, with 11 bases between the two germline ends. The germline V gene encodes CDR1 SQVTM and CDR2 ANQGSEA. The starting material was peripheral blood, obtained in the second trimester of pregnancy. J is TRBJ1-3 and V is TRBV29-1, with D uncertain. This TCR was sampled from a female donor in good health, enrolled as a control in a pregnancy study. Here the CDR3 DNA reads TGCAGCGTTGGCGGCCGCGGGGGAAACACCATATATTTT. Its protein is CSVGGRGGNTIYF. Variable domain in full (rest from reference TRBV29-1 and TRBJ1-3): SAVISQKPSRDICQRGTSLTIQCQVDSQVTMMFWYRQQPGQSLTLIATANQGSEATYESGFVIDKFPISRPNLTFSTLTVSNMSPEDSSIYLCSVGGRGGNTIYFGEGSWLTVV.